This is a list of T cell receptor beta chains from one sample in a study of early T cells in non-severe SARS-CoV-2 infection. TCRdb reprocessed the 5' RACE reads with MiXCR, giving one entry per CDR3 protein. The sample comprises more than 95,000 distinct CDR3 sequences, around 14% of which are singletons, and less than 25% rests with the top ten. The material sequenced was whole blood. All receptors come from an adult who was a healthcare worker with PCR-confirmed SARS-CoV-2 infection or an uninfected control (not recorded which). Each CDR3 is given with its conserved first and last residue. Fields, in order: clone size, V gene, D gene, J gene, CDR3 protein, CDR3 DNA. The D gene is left open where the match is weak. A clone size is listed for some rows: how often the clone was seen (once, few, many), or a class if it is expanded.

few,TRBV4-1,-,TRBJ2-1,CASSQNPAVPSYNEQFF,TGCGCCAGCAGCCAGAACCCAGCGGTACCCTCCTACAATGAGCAGTTCTTC
many,TRBV18,-,TRBJ1-1,CASSLPLEGTEAFF,TGTGCCAGCTCACTCCCTTTAGAGGGCACTGAAGCTTTCTTT
-,TRBV6-5,-,TRBJ1-1,CASSRNENTEAFF,TGTGCCAGCAGTCGGAATGAGAACACTGAAGCTTTCTTT
-,TRBV18,-,TRBJ2-1,CASSPFSHEQFF,TGTGCCAGCTCCCCATTCTCTCATGAGCAGTTCTTC
few,TRBV7-6,TRBD2,TRBJ2-3,CASRPLGRTSGKTDTQYF,TGTGCCAGCAGACCGTTAGGGAGGACTAGCGGGAAAACAGATACGCAGTATTTT
few,TRBV30,-,TRBJ2-7,CAWSDGPTYEQYF,TGTGCCTGGAGTGATGGGCCAACCTACGAGCAGTACTTC
few,TRBV9,-,TRBJ2-7,CATSPGITTTEQYF,TGTGCCACCTCCCCAGGGATTACTACTACTGAGCAGTACTTC
-,TRBV14,TRBD1,TRBJ2-7,CASSQDGTGPHEQYF,TGTGCCAGCAGCCAAGACGGGACAGGGCCCCACGAGCAGTACTTC
-,TRBV12-3/TRBV12-4,-,TRBJ1-4,CASSFTGGRREKLFF,TGTGCCAGCAGTTTCACAGGAGGGAGACGGGAAAAACTGTTTTTT
-,TRBV7-9,TRBD1,TRBJ2-2,CASFTGTENTGELFF,TGTGCCAGCTTCACCGGGACAGAGAACACCGGGGAGCTGTTTTTT
-,TRBV29-1,TRBD1,TRBJ1-5,CSVSTGGLSNQPQHF,TGCAGCGTCTCAACAGGGGGCCTTAGCAATCAGCCCCAGCATTTT
-,TRBV6-1,TRBD1,TRBJ2-5,CAEGDSQETQYF,TGTGCAGAGGGGGACAGCCAAGAGACCCAGTACTTC
-,TRBV29-1,TRBD1,TRBJ1-2,CSVEETGDNYTF,TGCAGCGTGGAGGAGACAGGGGATAACTACACCTTC
-,TRBV20-1,TRBD2,TRBJ2-7,CSARVAGVYEQYF,TGCAGTGCTAGAGTAGCGGGGGTCTACGAGCAGTACTTC
few,TRBV5-1,-,TRBJ1-4,CASRVEGGGEKLFF,TGCGCCAGCAGAGTCGAGGGAGGAGGGGAAAAACTGTTTTTT
many,TRBV20-1,-,TRBJ1-2,CSARSEGGYGYTF,TGCAGTGCTAGATCGGAGGGGGGCTATGGCTACACCTTC
-,TRBV29-1,TRBD2,TRBJ2-1,CSVHSGGDYSEQFF,TGCAGCGTTCATAGCGGGGGGGATTACAGTGAGCAGTTCTTC